The clone carrying this T cell receptor (beta chain) was counted many times. This sample is part of a study of human T cells and chemical hapten exposure. Study-level background: There were per-sample TCR yield variations, arising mainly from small pooled library volume differences.

This CDR3 is 14 amino acids long. Germline CDR1 and CDR2: MNHEY and SMNVEV (reference sequence). V lost 6 bases and J 0 bases, leaving 11 bases between the germline ends. Described time point: patch test 1, 2 weeks after DPC sensitization. Treatment in this sample: therapeutic diphenylcyclopropenone sensitization with weekly scalp DPC. TCRdb re-analysed the RACE reads in MiXCR, keeping a single row per CDR3 protein. Among just under 350,000 distinct CDR3 sequences listed, roughly 6.9% were seen once. This chain links TRBV27 with TRBJ2-5; possible D gene TRBD1, 6 bases. This TCR was sampled from a woman aged 18-30 years with alopecia areata. Some clones in this sample may be carry-over from other donors' samples. Material: whole blood, obtained in connection with sensitization to the hapten diphenylcyclopropenone (DPC). DNA of the CDR3: TGTGCCAGCAGGATTACAGGGTACCAAGAGACCCAGTACTTC. Translation gives CASRITGYQETQYF.